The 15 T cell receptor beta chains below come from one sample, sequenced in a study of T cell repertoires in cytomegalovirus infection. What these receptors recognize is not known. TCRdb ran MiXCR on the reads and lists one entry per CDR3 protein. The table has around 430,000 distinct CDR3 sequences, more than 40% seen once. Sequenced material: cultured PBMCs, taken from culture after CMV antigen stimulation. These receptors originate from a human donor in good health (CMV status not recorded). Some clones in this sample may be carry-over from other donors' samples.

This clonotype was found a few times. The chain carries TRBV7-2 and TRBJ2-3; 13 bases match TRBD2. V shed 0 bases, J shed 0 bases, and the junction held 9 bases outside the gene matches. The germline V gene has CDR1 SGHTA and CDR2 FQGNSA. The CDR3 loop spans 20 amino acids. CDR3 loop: CASSLAGTSGTIASTDTQYF. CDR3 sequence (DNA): TGTGCCAGCAGCTTAGCCGGGACTAGCGGGACCATAGCTAGCACAGATACGCAGTATTTT.

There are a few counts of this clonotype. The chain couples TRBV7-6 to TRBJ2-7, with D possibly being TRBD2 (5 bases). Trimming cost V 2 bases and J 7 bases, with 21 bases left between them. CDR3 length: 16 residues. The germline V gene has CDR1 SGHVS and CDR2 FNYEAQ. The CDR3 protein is CASSLKPSGSVREQYF. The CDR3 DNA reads TGTGCCAGCAGCTTAAAGCCTTCGGGGTCGGTGAGAGAGCAGTACTTC.

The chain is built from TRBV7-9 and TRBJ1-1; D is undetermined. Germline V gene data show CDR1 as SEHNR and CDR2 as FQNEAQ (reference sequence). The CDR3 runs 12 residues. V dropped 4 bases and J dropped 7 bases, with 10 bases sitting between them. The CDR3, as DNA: TGTGCCAGCAGCTCAACGAGCGGTGAAGCTTTCTTT. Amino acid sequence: CASSSTSGEAFF.

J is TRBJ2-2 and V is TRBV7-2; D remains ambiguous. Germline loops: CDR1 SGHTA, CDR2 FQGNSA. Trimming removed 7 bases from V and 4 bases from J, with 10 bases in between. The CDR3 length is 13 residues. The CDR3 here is CASTAVATGELFF. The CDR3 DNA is TGTGCCAGCACCGCAGTCGCCACCGGGGAGCTGTTTTTT.

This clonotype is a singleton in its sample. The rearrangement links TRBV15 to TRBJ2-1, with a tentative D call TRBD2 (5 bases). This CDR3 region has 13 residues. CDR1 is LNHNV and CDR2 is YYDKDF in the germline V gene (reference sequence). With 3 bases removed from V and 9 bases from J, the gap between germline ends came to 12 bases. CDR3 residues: CATSRYSGGEQFF. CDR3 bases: TGTGCCACCAGCAGGTATAGTGGAGGTGAGCAGTTCTTC. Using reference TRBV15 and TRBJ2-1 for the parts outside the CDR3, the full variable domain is DAMVIQNPRYQVTQFGKPVTLSCSQTLNHNVMYWYQQKSSQAPKLLFHYYDKDFNNEADTPDNFQSRRPNTSFCFLDIRSPGLGDTAMYLCATSRYSGGEQFFGPGTRLTVL.

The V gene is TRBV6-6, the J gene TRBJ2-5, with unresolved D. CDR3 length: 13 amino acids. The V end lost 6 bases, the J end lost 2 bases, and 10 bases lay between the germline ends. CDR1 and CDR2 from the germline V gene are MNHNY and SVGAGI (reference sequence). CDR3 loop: CASRLYGQETQYF. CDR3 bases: TGTGCCAGCAGGCTGTATGGGCAAGAGACCCAGTACTTC.

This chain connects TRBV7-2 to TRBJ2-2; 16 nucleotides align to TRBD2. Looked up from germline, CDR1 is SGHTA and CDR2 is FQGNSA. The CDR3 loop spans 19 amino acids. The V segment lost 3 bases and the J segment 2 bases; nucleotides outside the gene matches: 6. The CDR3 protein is CASSFTGTSGRANTGELFF. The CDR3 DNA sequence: TGTGCCAGCAGCTTTACCGGGACTAGCGGGAGGGCTAACACCGGGGAGCTGTTTTTT.

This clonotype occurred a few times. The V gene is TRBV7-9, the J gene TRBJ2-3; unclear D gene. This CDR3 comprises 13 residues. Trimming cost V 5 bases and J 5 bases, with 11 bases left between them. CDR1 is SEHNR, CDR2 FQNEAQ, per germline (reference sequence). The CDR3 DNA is TGTGCCAGCAGCCATTCGGATGGAGATACGCAGTATTTT. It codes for CASSHSDGDTQYF.

This CDR3 reads CASSPTPGLVPGANVLTF. Here the CDR3 DNA reads TGTGCCAGCAGCCCAACTCCGGGACTAGTACCTGGGGCCAACGTCCTGACTTTC. The chain is built from TRBV7-4 and TRBJ2-6, with 8 bases aligning to TRBD2. CDR1 is SGHVT and CDR2 is SQSDAQ in the germline V gene. This CDR3 has 18 residues. The V segment lost 5 bases and the J segment 2 bases; nucleotides outside the gene matches: 11.

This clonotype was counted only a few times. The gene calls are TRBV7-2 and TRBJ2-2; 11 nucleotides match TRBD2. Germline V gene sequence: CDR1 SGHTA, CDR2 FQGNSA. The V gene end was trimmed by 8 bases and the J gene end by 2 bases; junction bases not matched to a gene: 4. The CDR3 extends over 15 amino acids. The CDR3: CASALAGVNTGELFF. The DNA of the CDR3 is TGTGCCAGCGCACTAGCGGGAGTAAACACCGGGGAGCTGTTTTTT.

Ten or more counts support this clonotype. CDR3: CASSSRLVSLEQYF. The DNA of the CDR3 is TGTGCCAGCAGCTCCAGACTAGTGAGCCTCGAGCAGTACTTC. The chain couples TRBV7-2 to TRBJ2-7; maybe TRBD2 (6 bases). The CDR3 extends over 14 amino acids. Germline-derived CDR1 and CDR2 are SGHTA and FQGNSA. Trimming removed 4 bases at V and 6 bases at J, with 16 bases between.

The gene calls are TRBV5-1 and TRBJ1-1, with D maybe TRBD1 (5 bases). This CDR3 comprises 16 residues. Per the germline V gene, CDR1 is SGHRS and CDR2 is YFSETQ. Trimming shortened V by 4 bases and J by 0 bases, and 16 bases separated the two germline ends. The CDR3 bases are TGCGCCAGCAGCCTCGGCCTCAGGGAAATGAACACTGAAGCTTTCTTT. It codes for CASSLGLREMNTEAFF.

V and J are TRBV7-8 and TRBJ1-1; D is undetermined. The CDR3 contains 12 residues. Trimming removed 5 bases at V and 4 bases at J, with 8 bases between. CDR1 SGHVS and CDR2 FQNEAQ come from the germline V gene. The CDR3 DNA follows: TGTGCCAGCAGCCACCCCGGCACTGAAGCTTTCTTT. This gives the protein CASSHPGTEAFF. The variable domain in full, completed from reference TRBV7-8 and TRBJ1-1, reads GAGVSQSPRYKVAKRGQDVALRCDPISGHVSLFWYQQALGQGPEFLTYFQNEAQLDKSGLPSDRFFAERPEGSVSTLKIQRTQQEDSAVYLCASSHPGTEAFFGQGTRLTVV.

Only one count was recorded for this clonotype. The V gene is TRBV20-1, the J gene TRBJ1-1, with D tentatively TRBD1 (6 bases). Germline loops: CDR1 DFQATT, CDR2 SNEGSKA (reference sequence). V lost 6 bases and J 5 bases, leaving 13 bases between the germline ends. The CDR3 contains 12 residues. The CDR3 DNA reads TGCAGTGCCATGGGGGGCTTTACTGAAGCTTTCTTT. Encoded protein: CSAMGGFTEAFF.

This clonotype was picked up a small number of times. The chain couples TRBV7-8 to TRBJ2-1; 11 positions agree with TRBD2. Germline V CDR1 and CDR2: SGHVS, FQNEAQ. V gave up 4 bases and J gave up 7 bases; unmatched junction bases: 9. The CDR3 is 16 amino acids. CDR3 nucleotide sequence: TGTGCCAGCAGCTCGTATAGCGGGGGGGCGAAAAATGAGCAGTTCTTC. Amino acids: CASSSYSGGAKNEQFF.